This TCR beta chain is from a study of post-analysis software for immune sequencing data. Each TCR beta cDNA library carried unique molecular identifiers. The yield from about 1 to 10 million T cells was roughly 500,000 cDNA molecules in total. One entry per CDR3 protein results from TCRdb running MiXCR on the PCR reads. The sample gives hundreds of thousands of distinct CDR3 sequences, roughly 29% of which show up once; approximately 0.6% is in the top ten. Only a few counts were recorded for this clonotype. Antigen specificity is unknown. Overall study results and limits: Elevated frequency relative to controls characterized several TRBV segments in patients, TRBV5-6, TRBV5-1 and TRBV20-1 among them.

The CDR3 length is 16 residues. Trimming shortened V by 5 bases and J by 7 bases, and 21 bases separated the two germline ends. Germline-derived CDR1 and CDR2 are MNHEY and SMNVEV (reference sequence). The gene calls are TRBV27 and TRBJ2-1; tentatively, D is TRBD1 or TRBD2 (5 bases each). The clonotype originates from a girl aged 10-17 years with multiple sclerosis. The sample taken for sequencing was blood. The CDR3 DNA is TGTGCCAGCAGTCCACCCGGACGGGGCCTGGGGAATGAGCAGTTCTTC. Its translation: CASSPPGRGLGNEQFF.